This TCR beta chain was captured in a study of T cells after yellow fever vaccination. The V and J ends lost 2 bases and 0 bases, in that order; junction bases with no gene match: 6. The CDR3 is 16 residues long. Germline values: CDR1 LNHNV, CDR2 YYDKDF (reference sequence). In making TCR cDNA, 5'RACE template switching added a universal primer site and UMIs to it. MiXCR, run by TCRdb on the 5' RACE reads, gives a single entry per CDR3 protein. The data contain approximately 240,000 distinct CDR3 sequences, around 3.5% of them singletons. This receptor was identified in a man between 18 and 35 years old who received the YFV17D yellow fever vaccine. This chain connects TRBV15 to TRBJ1-2; 7 bases line up with TRBD1. Material: PBMCs, obtained 15 days after the yellow fever booster vaccination. CDR3 protein: CATSRYRTGANYGYTF. CDR3 DNA sequence: TGTGCCACCAGCAGATACCGGACAGGTGCTAACTATGGCTACACCTTC.